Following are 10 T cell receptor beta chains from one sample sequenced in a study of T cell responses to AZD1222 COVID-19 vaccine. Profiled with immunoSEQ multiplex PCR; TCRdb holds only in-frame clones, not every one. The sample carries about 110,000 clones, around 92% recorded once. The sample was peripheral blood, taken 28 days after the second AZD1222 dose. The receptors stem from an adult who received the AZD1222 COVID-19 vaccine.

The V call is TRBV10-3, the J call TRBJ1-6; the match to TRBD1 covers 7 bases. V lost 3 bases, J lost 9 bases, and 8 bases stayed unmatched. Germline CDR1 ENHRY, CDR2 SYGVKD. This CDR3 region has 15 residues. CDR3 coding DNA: TGTGCCATCAGTGAAGGTGACAGGGTGAGTTCACCCCTCCACTTT. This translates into CAISEGDRVSSPLHF.

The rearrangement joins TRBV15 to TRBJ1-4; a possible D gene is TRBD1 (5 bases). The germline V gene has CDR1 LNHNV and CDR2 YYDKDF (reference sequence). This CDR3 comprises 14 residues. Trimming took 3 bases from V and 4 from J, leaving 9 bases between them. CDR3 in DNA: TGTGCCACCAGCAGGGAGGGGCTTAATGAAAAACTGTTTTTT. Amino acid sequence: CATSREGLNEKLFF.

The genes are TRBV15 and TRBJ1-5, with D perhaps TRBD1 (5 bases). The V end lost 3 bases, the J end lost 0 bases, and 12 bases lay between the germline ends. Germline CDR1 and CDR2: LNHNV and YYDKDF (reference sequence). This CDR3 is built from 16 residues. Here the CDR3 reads CATSSHRGYSNQPQHF. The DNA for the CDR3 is TGTGCCACCAGCAGCCATAGGGGTTATAGCAATCAGCCCCAGCATTTT.

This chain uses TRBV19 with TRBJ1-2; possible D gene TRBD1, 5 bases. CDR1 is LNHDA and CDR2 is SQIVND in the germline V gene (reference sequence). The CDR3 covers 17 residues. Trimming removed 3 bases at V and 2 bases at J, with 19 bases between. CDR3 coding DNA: TGTGCCAGTAGTATCCTCACCGGGACCAAAGGGAACTATGGCTACACCTTC. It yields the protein CASSILTGTKGNYGYTF.

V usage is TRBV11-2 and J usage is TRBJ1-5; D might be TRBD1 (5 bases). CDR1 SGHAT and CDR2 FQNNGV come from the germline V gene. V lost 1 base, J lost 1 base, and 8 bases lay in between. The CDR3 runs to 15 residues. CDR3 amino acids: CASSLVAGSNQPQHF. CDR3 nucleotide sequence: TGTGCCAGCAGCTTAGTCGCAGGGAGCAATCAGCCCCAGCATTTT.

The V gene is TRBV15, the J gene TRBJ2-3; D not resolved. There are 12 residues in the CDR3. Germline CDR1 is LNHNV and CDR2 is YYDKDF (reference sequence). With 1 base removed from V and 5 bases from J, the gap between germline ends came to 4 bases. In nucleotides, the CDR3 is TGTGCCACCAGCAGAGCCAGAGATACGCAGTATTTT. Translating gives CATSRARDTQYF.

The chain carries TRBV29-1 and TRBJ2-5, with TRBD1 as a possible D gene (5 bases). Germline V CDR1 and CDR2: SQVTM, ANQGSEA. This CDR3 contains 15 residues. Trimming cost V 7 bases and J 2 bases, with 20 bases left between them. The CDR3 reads CSAGPTGRKQETQYF. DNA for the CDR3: TGCAGCGCCGGACCCACAGGACGGAAACAAGAGACCCAGTACTTC.

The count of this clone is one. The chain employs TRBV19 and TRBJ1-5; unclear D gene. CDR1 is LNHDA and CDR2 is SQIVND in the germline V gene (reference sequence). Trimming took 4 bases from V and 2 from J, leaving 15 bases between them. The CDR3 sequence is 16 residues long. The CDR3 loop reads CASSTHPNSRNQPQHF. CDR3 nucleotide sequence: TGTGCCAGTAGTACCCATCCGAATAGCCGCAATCAGCCCCAGCATTTT.

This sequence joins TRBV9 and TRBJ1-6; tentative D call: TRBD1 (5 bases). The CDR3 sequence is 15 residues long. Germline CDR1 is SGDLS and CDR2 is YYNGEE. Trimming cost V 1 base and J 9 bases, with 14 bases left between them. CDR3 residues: CASSVTRDESSPLHF. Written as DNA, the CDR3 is TGTGCCAGCAGCGTAACCCGGGACGAAAGTTCACCCCTCCACTTT.

The CDR3 bases are TGTGCCAGCAACCCGACACGGGGGGAACCTACTCCTGACGGTGGCTACACCTTC. This codes for CASNPTRGEPTPDGGYTF. The chain has TRBV4-2 and TRBJ1-2; a weak D match, TRBD1 (5 bases). CDR1 LGHNA and CDR2 YNFKEQ come from the germline V gene. Trimming stripped 7 bases from V and 7 bases from J, with 31 bases between. CDR3 length: 18 amino acids.